This T cell receptor beta chain derives from a study of blood T cell repertoires in COVID-19. Study in general: Researchers got acute and convalescent COVID-19 samples from the United States, Italy and Spain. PBMCs, B-cell-depleted T cells, or T cells provided the cDNA or gDNA that made up the material.

Participants came from about two dozen US areas, aged roughly 18 to 95 years. CDR1 is MNHEY and CDR2 is SVGEGT in the germline V gene. CDR3 length equals 16 residues. Losses at the gene ends were 5 bases for V and 4 bases for J; bases not matched to a gene: 14. The repertoire was sequenced with immunoSEQ multiplex PCR; TCRdb's copy has only in-frame clones and lacks some. The data show fewer than 350,000 clones, 90% seen once. The source is a woman younger than 35 with acute COVID-19. This chain connects TRBV6-2 or TRBV6-3 to TRBJ2-7; 7 bases align to TRBD1. Material: PBMCs or T cells enriched from blood (not recorded which). The CDR3 coding sequence is TGTGCCAGCAGTAGCCCCTCACCCGGGACAGCATACGAGCAGTACTTC. Encoded protein: CASSSPSPGTAYEQYF.